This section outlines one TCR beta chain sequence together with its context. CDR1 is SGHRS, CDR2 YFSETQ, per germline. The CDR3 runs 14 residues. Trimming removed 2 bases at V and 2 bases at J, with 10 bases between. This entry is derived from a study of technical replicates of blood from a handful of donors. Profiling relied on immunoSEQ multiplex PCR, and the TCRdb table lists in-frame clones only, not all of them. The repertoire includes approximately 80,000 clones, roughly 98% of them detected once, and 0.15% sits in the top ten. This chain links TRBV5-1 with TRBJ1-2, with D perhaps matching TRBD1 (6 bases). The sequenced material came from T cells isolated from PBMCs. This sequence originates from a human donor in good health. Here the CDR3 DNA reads TGCGCCAGCAGCTTAGACAGGCTGAACTATGGCTACACCTTC. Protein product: CASSLDRLNYGYTF.